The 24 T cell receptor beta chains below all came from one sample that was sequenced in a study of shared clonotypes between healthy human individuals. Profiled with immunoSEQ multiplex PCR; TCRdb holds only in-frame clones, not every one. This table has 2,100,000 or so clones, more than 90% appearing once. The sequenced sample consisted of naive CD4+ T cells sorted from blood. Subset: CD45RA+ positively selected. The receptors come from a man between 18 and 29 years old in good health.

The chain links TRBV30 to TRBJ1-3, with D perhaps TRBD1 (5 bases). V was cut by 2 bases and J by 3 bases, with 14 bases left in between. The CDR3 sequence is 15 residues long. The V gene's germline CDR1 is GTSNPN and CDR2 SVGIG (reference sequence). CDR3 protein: CAWSLVRGLGNTIYF. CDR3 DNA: TGTGCCTGGAGTCTTGTGCGGGGCCTTGGAAACACCATATATTTT.

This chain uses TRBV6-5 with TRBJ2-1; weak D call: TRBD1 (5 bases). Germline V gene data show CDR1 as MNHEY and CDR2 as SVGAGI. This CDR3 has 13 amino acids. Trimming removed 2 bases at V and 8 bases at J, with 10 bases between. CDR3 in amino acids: CASSYTQGDEQFF. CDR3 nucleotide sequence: TGTGCCAGCAGTTACACTCAGGGCGATGAGCAGTTCTTC.

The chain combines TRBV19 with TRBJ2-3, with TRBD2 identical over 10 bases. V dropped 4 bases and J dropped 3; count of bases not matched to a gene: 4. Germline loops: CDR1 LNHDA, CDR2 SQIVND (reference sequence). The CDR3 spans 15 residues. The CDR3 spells CASSKRAGGTDTQYF. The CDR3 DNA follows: TGTGCCAGTAGTAAGCGAGCGGGAGGGACAGATACGCAGTATTTT.

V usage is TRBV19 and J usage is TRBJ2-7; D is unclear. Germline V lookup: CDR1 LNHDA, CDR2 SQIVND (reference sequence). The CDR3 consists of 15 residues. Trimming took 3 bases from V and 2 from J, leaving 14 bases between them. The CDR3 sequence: CASSIGPATPYEQYF. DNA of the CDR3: TGTGCCAGTAGTATCGGGCCAGCAACCCCCTACGAGCAGTACTTC.

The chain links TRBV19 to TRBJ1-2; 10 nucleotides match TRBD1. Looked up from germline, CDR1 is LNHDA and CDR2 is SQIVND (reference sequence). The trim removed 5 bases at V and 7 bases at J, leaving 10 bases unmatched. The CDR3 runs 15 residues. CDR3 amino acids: CASSDPGQGSFGYTF. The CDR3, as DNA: TGTGCCAGTAGTGACCCGGGACAGGGGTCGTTTGGCTACACCTTC.

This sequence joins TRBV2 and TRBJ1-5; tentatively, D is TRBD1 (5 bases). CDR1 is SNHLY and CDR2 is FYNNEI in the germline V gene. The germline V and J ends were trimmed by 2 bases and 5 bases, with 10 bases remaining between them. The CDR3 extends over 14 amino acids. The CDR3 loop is CASSELLGDQPQHF. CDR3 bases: TGTGCCAGCAGTGAACTACTGGGGGATCAGCCCCAGCATTTT.

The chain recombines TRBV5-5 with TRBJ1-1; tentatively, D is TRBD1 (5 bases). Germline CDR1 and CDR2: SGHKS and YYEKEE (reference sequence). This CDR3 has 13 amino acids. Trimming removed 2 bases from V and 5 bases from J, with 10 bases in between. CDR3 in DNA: TGTGCCAGCAGCTTCGTGAAGGGGACTGAAGCTTTCTTT. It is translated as CASSFVKGTEAFF.

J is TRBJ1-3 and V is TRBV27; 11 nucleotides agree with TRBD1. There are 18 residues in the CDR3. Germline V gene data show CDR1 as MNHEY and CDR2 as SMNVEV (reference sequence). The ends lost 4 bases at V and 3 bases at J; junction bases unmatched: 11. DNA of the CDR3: TGTGCCAGCAGTTCGTATGGACAGGGGGCTAATCTTGGAAACACCATATATTTT. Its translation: CASSSYGQGANLGNTIYF.

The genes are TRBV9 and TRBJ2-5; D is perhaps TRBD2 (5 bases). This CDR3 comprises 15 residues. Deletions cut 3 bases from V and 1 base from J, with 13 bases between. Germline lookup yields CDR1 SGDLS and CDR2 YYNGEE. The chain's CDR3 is CASSDTDGLQETQYF. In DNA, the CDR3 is TGTGCCAGCAGCGATACAGACGGACTCCAAGAGACCCAGTACTTC.

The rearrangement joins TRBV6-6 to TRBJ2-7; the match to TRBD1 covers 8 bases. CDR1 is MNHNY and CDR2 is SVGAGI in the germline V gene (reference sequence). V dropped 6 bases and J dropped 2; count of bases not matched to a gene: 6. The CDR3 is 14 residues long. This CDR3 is CASSQDRVPYEQYF. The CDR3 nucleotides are TGTGCCAGCAGCCAGGACAGGGTGCCCTACGAGCAGTACTTC.

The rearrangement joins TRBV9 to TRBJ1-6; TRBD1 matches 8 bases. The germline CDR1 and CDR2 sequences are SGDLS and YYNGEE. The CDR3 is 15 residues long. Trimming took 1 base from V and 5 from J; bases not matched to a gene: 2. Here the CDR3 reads CASSVTGGDNSPLHF. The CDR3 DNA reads TGTGCCAGCAGCGTAACAGGGGGAGATAATTCACCCCTCCACTTT. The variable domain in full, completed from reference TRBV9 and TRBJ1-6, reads DSGVTQTPKHLITATGQRVTLRCSPRSGDLSVYWYQQSLDQGLQFLIQYYNGEERAKGNILERFSAQQFPDLHSELNLSSLELGDSALYFCASSVTGGDNSPLHFGNGTRLTVT.

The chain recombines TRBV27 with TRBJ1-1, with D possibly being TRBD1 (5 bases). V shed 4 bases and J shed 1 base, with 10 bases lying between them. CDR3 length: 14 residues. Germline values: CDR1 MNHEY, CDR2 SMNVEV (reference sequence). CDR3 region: CASSSSGANTEAFF. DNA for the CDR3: TGTGCCAGCAGTTCTTCCGGGGCGAACACTGAAGCTTTCTTT.

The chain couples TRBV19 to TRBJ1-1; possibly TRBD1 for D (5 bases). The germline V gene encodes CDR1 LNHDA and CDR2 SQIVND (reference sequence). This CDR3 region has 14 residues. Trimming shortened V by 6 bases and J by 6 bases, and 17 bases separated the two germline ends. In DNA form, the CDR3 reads TGTGCCAGTAGCCGTAAATGGGACGTCTCTGAAGCTTTCTTT. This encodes CASSRKWDVSEAFF.

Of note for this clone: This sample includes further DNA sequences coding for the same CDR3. The DNA of the CDR3 is TGCGCCAGCAGCCCCAGGGGGGCCGGGGAGCTGTTTTTT. Its protein is CASSPRGAGELFF. The chain carries TRBV5-1 and TRBJ2-2, with D maybe TRBD1 (7 bases). CDR3 length: 13 amino acids. CDR1 and CDR2 (germline): SGHRS, YFSETQ. Trimming removed 4 bases at V and 6 bases at J, with 10 bases between.

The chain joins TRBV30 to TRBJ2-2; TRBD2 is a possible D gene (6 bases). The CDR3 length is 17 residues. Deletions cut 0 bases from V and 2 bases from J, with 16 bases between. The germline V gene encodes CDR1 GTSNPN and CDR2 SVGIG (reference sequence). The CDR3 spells CAWSVPRAGSNTGELFF. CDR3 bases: TGTGCCTGGAGTGTACCGCGGGCGGGGTCAAACACCGGGGAGCTGTTTTTT.

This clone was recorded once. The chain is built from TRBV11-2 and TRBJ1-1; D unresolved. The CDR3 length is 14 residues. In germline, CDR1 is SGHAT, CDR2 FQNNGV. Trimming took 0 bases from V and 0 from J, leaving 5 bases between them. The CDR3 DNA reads TGTGCCAGCAGCTTAGAGAGGCTGAACACTGAAGCTTTCTTT. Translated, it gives CASSLERLNTEAFF.

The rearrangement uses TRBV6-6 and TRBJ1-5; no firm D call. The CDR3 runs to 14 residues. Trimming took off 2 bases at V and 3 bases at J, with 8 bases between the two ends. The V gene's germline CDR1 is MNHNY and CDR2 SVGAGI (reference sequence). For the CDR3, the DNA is TGTGCCAGCAGTTACGACACGTACAATCAGCCCCAGCATTTT. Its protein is CASSYDTYNQPQHF.

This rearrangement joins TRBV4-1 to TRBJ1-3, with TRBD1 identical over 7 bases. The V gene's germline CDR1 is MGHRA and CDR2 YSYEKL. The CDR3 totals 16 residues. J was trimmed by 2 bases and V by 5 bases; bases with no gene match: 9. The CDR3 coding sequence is TGCGCCAGCAGCTTCCTGCCAGGGGGTACTGGAAACACCATATATTTT. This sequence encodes CASSFLPGGTGNTIYF.

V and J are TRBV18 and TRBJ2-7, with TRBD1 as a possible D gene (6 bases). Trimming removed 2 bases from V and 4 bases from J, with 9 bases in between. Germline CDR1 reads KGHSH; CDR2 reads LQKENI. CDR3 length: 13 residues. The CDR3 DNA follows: TGTGCCAGCTCACCATCTGGACAGTACGAGCAGTACTTC. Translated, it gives CASSPSGQYEQYF.

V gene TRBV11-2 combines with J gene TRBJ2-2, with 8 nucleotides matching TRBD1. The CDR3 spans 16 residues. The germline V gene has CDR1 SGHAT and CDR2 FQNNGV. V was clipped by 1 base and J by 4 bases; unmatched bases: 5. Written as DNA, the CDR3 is TGTGCCAGCAGCTTAGGGCAGGGGGCCGGCACCGGGGAGCTGTTTTTT. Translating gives CASSLGQGAGTGELFF.

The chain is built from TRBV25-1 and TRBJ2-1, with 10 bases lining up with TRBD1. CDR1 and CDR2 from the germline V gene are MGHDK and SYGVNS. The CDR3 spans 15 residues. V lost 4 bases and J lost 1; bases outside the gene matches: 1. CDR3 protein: CASSAGQGSYNEQFF. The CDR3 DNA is TGTGCCAGCAGTGCGGGACAGGGGTCCTACAATGAGCAGTTCTTC.

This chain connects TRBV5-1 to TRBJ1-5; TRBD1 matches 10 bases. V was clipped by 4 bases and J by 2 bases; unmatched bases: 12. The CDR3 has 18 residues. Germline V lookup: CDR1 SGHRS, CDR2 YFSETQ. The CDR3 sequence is CASSPNPGTGVGNQPQHF. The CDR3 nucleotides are TGCGCCAGCAGCCCTAACCCCGGGACAGGGGTCGGCAATCAGCCCCAGCATTTT.

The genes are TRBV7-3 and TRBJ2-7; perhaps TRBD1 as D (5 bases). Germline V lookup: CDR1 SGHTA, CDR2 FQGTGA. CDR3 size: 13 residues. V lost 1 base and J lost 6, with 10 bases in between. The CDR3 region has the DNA TGTGCCAGCAGCTTAAGGGGCGGTATCGAGCAGTACTTC. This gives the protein CASSLRGGIEQYF.

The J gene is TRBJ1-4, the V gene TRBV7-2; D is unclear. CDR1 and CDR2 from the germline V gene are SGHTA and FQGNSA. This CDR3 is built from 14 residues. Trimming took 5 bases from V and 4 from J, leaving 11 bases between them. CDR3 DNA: TGTGCCAGCAGCCAGGCGGGGTTTAATGAAAAACTGTTTTTT. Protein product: CASSQAGFNEKLFF.